This passage covers 25 T cell receptor beta chains from one sample sequenced in a study of T cell responses to AZD1222 COVID-19 vaccine (dated by TCRdb to the early 2020s). In light of the paper, this sample's time point label describes: baseline before first vaccination. Receptor amplification or capture employed the immunoSEQ multiplex PCR assay. As stored in TCRdb, this immuneACCESS dataset retains in-frame rearrangements with V and J assigned. A fraction of the clones does not appear; measured against another copy, unresolved V genes explain less than half of the discrepancy, and the remainder lacks a known reason. Here the sample has some 120,000 clones; 88% occur a single time. The ten largest clones represent about 10% of the sample. The sample here was peripheral blood, taken on day 0 of AZD1222 vaccination. These receptors came from an adult in good health.

The chain recombines TRBV5-1 with TRBJ1-2; TRBD1 is a possible D gene (6 bases). The CDR3 is made up of 14 amino acids. Germline V gives CDR1 SGHRS, CDR2 YFSETQ. The V gene lost 2 bases and the J gene lost 0 bases, with 8 bases spanning the gap. CDR3 sequence: CASSFGQTNYGYTF. Written as DNA, the CDR3 is TGCGCCAGCAGCTTCGGACAGACTAACTATGGCTACACCTTC.

This clone was seen once. V and J are TRBV5-5 and TRBJ2-7, with TRBD1 matching over 11 bases. The CDR3 runs 14 residues. The V and J ends lost 4 bases and 2 bases, in that order; junction bases with no gene match: 2. Germline CDR1 and CDR2: SGHKS and YYEKEE (reference sequence). The CDR3 DNA is TGTGCCAGCAGCCGGGACAGGGGGGCCTACGAGCAGTACTTC. Its translation: CASSRDRGAYEQYF.

The rearrangement links TRBV6-5 to TRBJ2-4; D gene unclear. This CDR3 region has 13 residues. Germline CDR1 MNHEY, CDR2 SVGAGI. V was clipped by 0 bases and J by 4 bases, with 4 bases between them. The CDR3 sequence: CASSYSGKNIQYF. The CDR3 nucleotides read TGTGCCAGCAGTTACTCAGGGAAAAACATTCAGTACTTC.

The gene calls are TRBV7-2 and TRBJ2-2, with D unclear. Germline-derived CDR1 and CDR2 are SGHTA and FQGNSA. V lost 5 bases, J lost 0 bases, and 10 bases lay in between. The length of the CDR3 is 15 residues. CDR3 in DNA: TGTGCCAGCAGCCCTGTCCCTACGAACACCGGGGAGCTGTTTTTT. This gives the protein CASSPVPTNTGELFF.

The V call is TRBV25-1, the J call TRBJ2-1; weak D call: TRBD1 (6 bases). The CDR3 length is 16 residues. V lost 2 bases to trimming and J lost 9 bases, with 20 bases between them. Germline V gives CDR1 MGHDK, CDR2 SYGVNS. CDR3 loop: CASSEGSGEGDIEQFF. The CDR3 bases are TGTGCCAGCAGTGAAGGGAGCGGAGAGGGGGACATTGAGCAGTTCTTC.

The chain is built from TRBV7-9 and TRBJ1-1; TRBD1 matches 9 bases. V gave up 5 bases and J gave up 1 base; unmatched junction bases: 2. This CDR3 has 14 amino acids. Germline V gene data show CDR1 as SEHNR and CDR2 as FQNEAQ (reference sequence). The CDR3 reads CASSATGGNTEAFF. The DNA for the CDR3 is TGTGCCAGCAGCGCGACAGGGGGGAACACTGAAGCTTTCTTT.

V usage is TRBV12-3 or TRBV12-4 and J usage is TRBJ1-4; 7 bases match TRBD1. V lost 5 bases and J lost 8; bases outside the gene matches: 2. The CDR3 spans 12 residues. CDR3 region: CASSPDREKLFF. As DNA, the CDR3 is TGTGCCAGCAGTCCGGACAGGGAAAAACTGTTTTTT.

V usage is TRBV18 and J usage is TRBJ2-7; possible D gene TRBD1, 6 bases. CDR3 length: 14 residues. In germline, CDR1 is KGHSH, CDR2 LQKENI. V lost 3 bases and J 0 bases, leaving 9 bases between the germline ends. The CDR3, as DNA: TGTGCCAGCTCACCGTCGGACAGCTCCTACGAGCAGTACTTC. This translates into CASSPSDSSYEQYF.

This clone was recorded once. V and J are TRBV6-5 and TRBJ1-2; 10 positions match TRBD1. The J segment lost 2 bases and the V segment lost 7 bases, leaving 4 bases of the junction unmatched. CDR3 length equals 14 residues. Germline V gives CDR1 MNHEY, CDR2 SVGAGI. CDR3 DNA: TGTGCCAGCACCTGGGGACAGGGGAACTATGGCTACACCTTC. Protein product: CASTWGQGNYGYTF.

This clone is a singleton in its sample. This sequence joins TRBV7-8 and TRBJ2-7; TRBD2 matches 8 bases. With 5 bases clipped from V and 2 bases from J, the junction kept 14 bases outside the gene matches. The germline gives CDR1 SGHVS, CDR2 FQNEAQ. The CDR3 is 17 amino acids. Here the CDR3 DNA reads TGTGCCAGCAGCCTCTTTTATAGCGGGGATGAAACCTACGAGCAGTACTTC. The encoded protein is CASSLFYSGDETYEQYF.

The V call is TRBV5-1, the J call TRBJ1-2; D is ambiguous. CDR3 length: 13 residues. Between the trimmed V and J ends, which lost 2 bases and 7 bases, there was a span of 12 bases. Germline V gives CDR1 SGHRS, CDR2 YFSETQ. The chain's CDR3 is CASSFAPLGGYTF. The CDR3 coding sequence is TGCGCCAGCAGCTTTGCCCCGCTGGGTGGCTACACCTTC.

Comment on this clone: In the same sample, other DNA sequences code for this CDR3. V gene TRBV9 combines with J gene TRBJ2-7, with 9 positions matching TRBD1. This CDR3 spans 14 amino acids. From germline, CDR1 is SGDLS and CDR2 YYNGEE. V was pared by 0 bases and J by 2 bases, with 0 bases of the junction left unmatched. The CDR3, as DNA: TGTGCCAGCAGCGTAGGGACAGGGGCCTACGAGCAGTACTTC. The encoded protein is CASSVGTGAYEQYF.

The chain couples TRBV7-9 to TRBJ2-1, with 11 bases fitting TRBD1. The CDR3 has 15 amino acids. Trimming cost V 3 bases and J 8 bases; bases outside gene matches: 6. Germline V CDR1 and CDR2: SEHNR, FQNEAQ (reference sequence). The CDR3 loop reads CASSLGQGVFDEQFF. CDR3 sequence (DNA): TGTGCCAGCAGCTTGGGACAGGGGGTGTTCGATGAGCAGTTCTTC.

The V gene is TRBV4-1, the J gene TRBJ1-1; 11 positions agree with TRBD1. CDR1 is MGHRA and CDR2 is YSYEKL in the germline V gene. Trimming at V came to 8 bases and at J to 5 bases, leaving 4 bases not matched to a gene. There are 13 residues in the CDR3. The CDR3 reads CASRGQGGTEAFF. The CDR3 DNA sequence: TGCGCCAGCCGGGGACAGGGGGGGACTGAAGCTTTCTTT.

The V and J genes are TRBV11-2 and TRBJ2-2; 7 bases align to TRBD2. Trimming at V came to 5 bases and at J to 4 bases, leaving 19 bases not matched to a gene. The CDR3 sequence is 19 residues long. Germline V gene sequence: CDR1 SGHAT, CDR2 FQNNGV. The CDR3 DNA reads as TGTGCCAGCAGCCCACTCTGGGTCGGGGGGATCACCCTCACCGGGGAGCTGTTTTTT. This encodes CASSPLWVGGITLTGELFF.

This clone was detected once. The chain has TRBV30 and TRBJ1-1; D gene unclear. This CDR3 spans 16 amino acids. Trimming took 7 bases from V and 0 from J, leaving 21 bases between them. From germline, CDR1 is GTSNPN and CDR2 SVGIG (reference sequence). CDR3 DNA sequence: TGTGCCTTGCACAAGGGCGGTATCTTATTGAACACTGAAGCTTTCTTT. This translates into CALHKGGILLNTEAFF. The variable domain in full, completed from reference TRBV30 and TRBJ1-1, reads SQTIHQWPATLVQPVGSPLSLECTVEGTSNPNLYWYRQAAGRGLQLLFYSVGIGQISSEVPQNLSASRPQDRQFILSSKKLLLSDSGFYLCALHKGGILLNTEAFFGQGTRLTVV.

The J gene is TRBJ2-5, the V gene TRBV12-2; the D call TRBD2 from the table was never checked on the DNA. TRBV12-2 is reported as a pseudogene. The CDR3 extends over 17 amino acids. The CDR3 region is CASRLVRSYGSGETQYF. The CDR3 DNA sequence: TGTGCAAGTCGCTTAGTGAGATCCTACGGGAGCGGTGAGACCCAGTACTTC.

The genes are TRBV29-1 and TRBJ1-2, with no clear D. Trimming cost V 3 bases and J 3 bases, with 8 bases left between them. CDR1 and CDR2 from the germline V gene are SQVTM and ANQGSEA. The CDR3 runs 12 residues. CDR3 loop: CSVDPGYYGYTF. The CDR3 DNA sequence: TGCAGCGTTGATCCGGGATACTATGGCTACACCTTC.

V is TRBV2 and J is TRBJ2-4; D uncertain. This CDR3 is 14 amino acids long. Germline CDR1 is SNHLY and CDR2 is FYNNEI. Trimming removed 4 bases from V and 2 bases from J, with 9 bases in between. DNA for the CDR3: TGTGCCAGCAGTGGTCCTGCTACCAAAAACATTCAGTACTTC. It encodes CASSGPATKNIQYF.

V and J are TRBV19 and TRBJ1-1; the D gene is possibly TRBD1 (5 bases). The V gene's germline CDR1 is LNHDA and CDR2 SQIVND (reference sequence). The ends were cut back, 5 bases at V and 5 bases at J, with 21 bases in the middle. CDR3 length: 16 residues. CDR3 region: CASSPGGVGLVTEAFF. CDR3 DNA sequence: TGTGCCAGTAGTCCTGGAGGGGTGGGCTTAGTTACTGAAGCTTTCTTT.

This chain links TRBV7-2 with TRBJ1-1, with a weak D call TRBD1 (6 bases). There are 14 residues in the CDR3. Germline values: CDR1 SGHTA, CDR2 FQGNSA. Trimming removed 4 bases at V and 0 bases at J, with 9 bases between. The CDR3 bases are TGTGCCAGCAGCTCGGGACAAATGAACACTGAAGCTTTCTTT. Its protein is CASSSGQMNTEAFF. Together with reference TRBV7-2 and TRBJ1-1, the CDR3 gives the full variable domain: GAGVSQSPSNKVTEKGKDVELRCDPISGHTALYWYRQSLGQGLEFLIYFQGNSAPDKSGLPSDRFSAERTGGSVSTLTIQRTQQEDSAVYLCASSSGQMNTEAFFGQGTRLTVV.

This rearrangement joins TRBV2 to TRBJ2-3; TRBD2 aligns across 13 bases. The CDR3 is 15 amino acids. Germline V CDR1 and CDR2: SNHLY, FYNNEI. V was clipped by 5 bases and J by 10 bases; unmatched bases: 9. CDR3 sequence reads: CASSMGLAGPTAQYF. The CDR3 DNA follows: TGTGCCAGCAGTATGGGACTAGCGGGACCGACGGCGCAGTATTTT.

The chain employs TRBV7-9 and TRBJ2-5; D is undetermined. From germline, CDR1 is SEHNR and CDR2 FQNEAQ (reference sequence). V dropped 6 bases and J dropped 1 base, with 12 bases sitting between them. This CDR3 contains 14 residues. The CDR3 nucleotides are TGTGCCAGCAGTTCCCGCCGGGCCCAAGAGACCCAGTACTTC. It yields the protein CASSSRRAQETQYF. Using reference TRBV7-9 and TRBJ2-5 for the parts outside the CDR3, the full variable domain is DTGVSQNPRHKITKRGQNVTFRCDPISEHNRLYWYRQTLGQGPEFLTYFQNEAQLEKSRLLSDRFSAERPKGSFSTLEIQRTEQGDSAMYLCASSSRRAQETQYFGPGTRLLVL.

This clone was recorded a few times. V and J are TRBV25-1 and TRBJ2-2; the match to TRBD1 covers 9 bases. J lost 8 bases, V lost 3 bases, and 4 bases had no gene match. CDR3 length: 14 residues. The germline V gene encodes CDR1 MGHDK and CDR2 SYGVNS. CDR3: CASSDGQGRGELFF. The CDR3 DNA sequence: TGTGCCAGCAGTGATGGACAGGGGAGAGGGGAGCTGTTTTTT.

V is TRBV28 and J is TRBJ2-2; D is unresolved. The CDR3 totals 13 residues. The germline V gene has CDR1 MDHEN and CDR2 SYDVKM. Trimming took 9 bases from V and 1 from J, leaving 9 bases between them. The CDR3 nucleotides read TGTGCCAGTAACCTTCAGAACACCGGGGAGCTGTTTTTT. Protein product: CASNLQNTGELFF.